The TCR beta chain under discussion was sequenced for a study of cytomegalovirus exposure and HLA in healthy donors. As for the study in general: Unique TCRs from HLA-typed donors, some 85 million of them, were held in an early data release. General study results and limits: Upon later analysis, HLA-associated TCR beta chains proved more clonally expanded than other, equally common chains. A prior analysis recorded that most TCR beta V segments were productive about 87% or about 30% of the time. Analysis performed later found around 15,000 TCR beta sequences associated with HLA alleles at 0.05 false discovery rate.

This clone was seen a handful of times. Its antigen remains unknown. At one of its ends the junction is not consistent with the germline gene, which may arise from a read error. Primers included in the PCR were 60 Vbeta and 13 Jbeta primers. Using immunoSEQ multiplex PCR, the repertoire was profiled, and TCRdb retains in-frame clones only, with some absent. This table has approximately 110,000 clones, 15% appearing once. The V gene's germline CDR1 is MDHEN and CDR2 SYDVKM. There are 15 residues in the CDR3. The sequence derives from a woman in her late teens or twenties in good health and CMV-seronegative. Sequenced input: PBMCs. The chain links TRBV28 to TRBJ1-2; 7 bases map to TRBD1. The CDR3 loop is CTSSVVPTGAYGYTF. CDR3 nucleotide sequence: TGTACCAGCAGCGTAGTTCCTACAGGGGCCTATGGCTACACCTTC.